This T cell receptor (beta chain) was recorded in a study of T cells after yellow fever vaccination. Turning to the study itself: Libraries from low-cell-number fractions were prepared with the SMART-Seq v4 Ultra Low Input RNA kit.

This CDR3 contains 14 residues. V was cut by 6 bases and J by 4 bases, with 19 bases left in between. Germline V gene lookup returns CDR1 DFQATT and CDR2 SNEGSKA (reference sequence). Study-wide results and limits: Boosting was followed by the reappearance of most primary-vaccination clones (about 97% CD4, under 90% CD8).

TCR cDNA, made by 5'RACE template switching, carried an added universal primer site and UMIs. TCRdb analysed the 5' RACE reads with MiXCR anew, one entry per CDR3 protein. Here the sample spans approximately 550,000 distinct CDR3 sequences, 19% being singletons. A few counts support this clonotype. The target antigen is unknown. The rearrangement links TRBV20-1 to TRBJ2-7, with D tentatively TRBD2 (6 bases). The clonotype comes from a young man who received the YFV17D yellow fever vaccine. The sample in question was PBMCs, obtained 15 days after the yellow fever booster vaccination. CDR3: CSAIGTGLSYEQYF. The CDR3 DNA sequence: TGCAGTGCCATCGGCACGGGACTTTCGTACGAGCAGTACTTC.